These T cell receptor beta chains were read from a single sample in a study of cytomegalovirus exposure and HLA in healthy donors. Here immunoSEQ multiplex PCR was the method, and the copy in TCRdb shows in-frame clones only, minus some. The sample carries 150,000 to 200,000 clones, roughly three quarters recorded once. Sequencing used PBMCs. These receptors were collected from a man between 35 and 55 years old in good health and CMV-seropositive. CDR3s leave out the opening cysteine and the closing phenylalanine or tryptophan.

V	J	CDR3
TRBV25-1	TRBJ1-6	ASNPDRAPNSPLH
TRBV6-6	TRBJ1-4	ASSYSLGGFGEKLF
TRBV15	TRBJ1-6	ATSSIRGSTYNSPLH
TRBV5-6	TRBJ2-3	ASRWGTARADTQY
TRBV7-2	TRBJ2-2	ASSPGTVTGELF
TRBV7-3	TRBJ2-2	ASSQQGAFGGELF
TRBV9	TRBJ2-7	ASSVDGRQGSTYEQY
TRBV5-1	TRBJ2-7	ASSFTSGTVRAEQY
TRBV5-4	TRBJ2-5	ASSLTQRLETQY
TRBV7-9	TRBJ2-1	ASSSDVSYNEQF
TRBV7-9	TRBJ1-5	ASSPNSYDQPQH
TRBV15	TRBJ1-5	ATSRGGQSNQPQH
TRBV7-2	TRBJ2-3	ASSYFSGGRRLDTQY
TRBV11-2	TRBJ1-1	ASSLDRLGTEAF
TRBV5-1	TRBJ2-2	ASSPDWNTGELF
TRBV25-1	TRBJ1-6	ASAKTGGLGNSPLH
TRBV21-1	TRBJ1-6	ASSSTGHNSPLH
TRBV9	TRBJ2-2	ASSVHRDTGELF
TRBV4-3	TRBJ1-2	ASSQVTGYNYGYT
TRBV2	TRBJ2-3	ASVDSPPWTDTQY
TRBV27	TRBJ1-5	ASSPGQTNSNQPQH
TRBV2	TRBJ2-1	ASSEGLTFDEQF
TRBV6-1	TRBJ1-6	ASSEGAGNSPLH
TRBV19	TRBJ2-1	ASSSSGQSSYNEQF
TRBV9	TRBJ2-5	ASSGSGTVQETQY
TRBV19	TRBJ2-3	ASREGIWDTQY
TRBV19	TRBJ2-7	ASSLGRTAYEQY
TRBV4-1	TRBJ1-1	ASSRVIGANTEAF